Below, 29 T cell receptor beta chains from the same sample are listed, as sequenced in a study of cytomegalovirus exposure and HLA in healthy donors. A multiplex PCR was run with 60 Vbeta primers and 13 Jbeta primers. Only in-frame clones appear in the TCRdb table, and some are missing; sequencing was by immunoSEQ multiplex PCR. The sample carries about 140,000 clones, 73% recorded once. Sequenced material: PBMCs. All receptors derive from a human donor in good health.

The sample holds one count of this clone. The chain carries TRBV10-2 and TRBJ2-2, with TRBD2 matching over 11 bases. The J segment lost 6 bases and the V segment lost 7 bases, leaving 10 bases of the junction unmatched. Germline loops: CDR1 WSHSY, CDR2 SAAADI. This CDR3 is built from 16 residues. The CDR3 DNA is TGCGCCAGCACTCTAGCGGGAGGCCGAGGGGCCGGGGAGCTGTTTTTT. It is translated as CASTLAGGRGAGELFF.

The rearrangement links TRBV9 to TRBJ1-3; TRBD1 is a possible D gene (5 bases). The germline V and J ends were trimmed by 0 bases and 7 bases, with 14 bases remaining between them. The CDR3 totals 15 residues. CDR1 and CDR2 from the germline V gene are SGDLS and YYNGEE. CDR3 in DNA: TGTGCCAGCAGCGTAGGGGGCCGACCAGACAACACCATATATTTT. Translating it yields CASSVGGRPDNTIYF.

This chain connects TRBV9 to TRBJ1-1; tentative D call: TRBD1 (5 bases). This CDR3 spans 15 amino acids. The V gene lost 5 bases and the J gene lost 1 base, with 15 bases spanning the gap. Germline-derived CDR1 and CDR2 are SGDLS and YYNGEE. The CDR3 DNA sequence: TGTGCCAGCAGGGATCCTAAAGGACAGAACACTGAAGCTTTCTTT. Amino acid sequence: CASRDPKGQNTEAFF. The full variable domain, in which reference TRBV9 and TRBJ1-1 provide the parts outside the CDR3, is DSGVTQTPKHLITATGQRVTLRCSPRSGDLSVYWYQQSLDQGLQFLIQYYNGEERAKGNILERFSAQQFPDLHSELNLSSLELGDSALYFCASRDPKGQNTEAFFGQGTRLTVV.

V usage is TRBV6-1 and J usage is TRBJ2-5, with 9 bases identical to TRBD1. Germline trimming cut 6 bases from V and 5 bases from J; bases unmatched to any gene: 7. From germline, CDR1 is MNHNS and CDR2 SASEGT. This CDR3 is built from 14 residues. The CDR3 is CASRYRGPGETQYF. The CDR3 DNA sequence: TGTGCCAGCAGGTACAGGGGGCCTGGGGAGACCCAGTACTTC.

This chain joins TRBV6-6 and TRBJ1-2, with D possibly TRBD1 on 6 matching bases. CDR1 and CDR2 from the germline V gene are MNHNY and SVGAGI (reference sequence). The CDR3 spans 11 residues. The germline V and J ends were trimmed by 6 bases and 7 bases, with 9 bases remaining between them. The CDR3 protein is CASRNRAGYTF. The CDR3 bases are TGTGCCAGCAGGAACAGGGCTGGCTACACCTTC.

The rearrangement joins TRBV11-3 to TRBJ2-3; D not resolved. This CDR3 has 14 amino acids. The V gene lost 4 bases and the J gene lost 3 bases, with 11 bases spanning the gap. Germline loops: CDR1 SGHNT, CDR2 YENEEA. CDR3 coding DNA: TGTGCCAGCAGCTCCGACTCCGGTACAGATACGCAGTATTTT. Protein: CASSSDSGTDTQYF.

V is TRBV4-1 and J is TRBJ2-7; 11 nucleotides agree with TRBD1. From germline, CDR1 is MGHRA and CDR2 YSYEKL. CDR3 length equals 16 residues. After removal of 2 bases from V and 2 bases from J, the junction contained 5 bases not matched to a gene. CDR3 protein: CASSQWTGGTPYEQYF. The CDR3, as DNA: TGCGCCAGCAGCCAATGGACAGGGGGCACCCCCTACGAGCAGTACTTC.

The chain joins TRBV7-9 to TRBJ1-3; D unclear. CDR3 length: 13 residues. Trimming took 10 bases from V and 4 from J, leaving 14 bases between them. Germline V lookup: CDR1 SEHNR, CDR2 FQNEAQ (reference sequence). CDR3 loop: CATTATYGNTIYF. CDR3 sequence (DNA): TGTGCCACCACGGCGACTTACGGAAACACCATATATTTT.

The V call is TRBV13, the J call TRBJ1-1, with 7 nucleotides matching TRBD1. Looked up from germline, CDR1 is PRHDT and CDR2 is FYEKMQ (reference sequence). This CDR3 has 12 amino acids. The J segment lost 10 bases and the V segment lost 5 bases, leaving 7 bases of the junction unmatched. Here the CDR3 reads CASSPRQGAAFF. For the CDR3, the DNA is TGTGCCAGCAGCCCACGACAGGGCGCAGCTTTCTTT.

This chain connects TRBV11-1 to TRBJ2-5, with TRBD2 identical over 9 bases. V lost 5 bases to trimming and J lost 5 bases; unmatched junction nucleotides: 9. This CDR3 contains 15 residues. From germline, CDR1 is SGHAT and CDR2 FQDESV (reference sequence). CDR3 nucleotide sequence: TGTGCCAGCAGCCAAGAGCGGGAGGTAGGGGAGACCCAGTACTTC. Translation: CASSQEREVGETQYF. Based on the CDR3 plus reference TRBV11-1 and TRBJ2-5, the full variable domain is EAEVAQSPRYKITEKSQAVAFWCDPISGHATLYWYRQILGQGPELLVQFQDESVVDDSQLPKDRFSAERLKGVDSTLKIQPAELGDSAMYLCASSQEREVGETQYFGPGTRLLVL.

This chain uses TRBV4-1 with TRBJ2-1; 7 positions match TRBD1. The CDR3 covers 16 residues. Germline CDR1 reads MGHRA; CDR2 reads YSYEKL. V shed 4 bases and J 0 bases; nucleotides not matched to a gene: 6. CDR3 DNA sequence: TGCGCCAGCAGCCTCTCCGGGACAGCCTCCTACAATGAGCAGTTCTTC. Translated, it gives CASSLSGTASYNEQFF.

The chain is built from TRBV4-1 and TRBJ2-7; 7 bases fit TRBD2. This CDR3 region has 15 residues. Germline-derived CDR1 and CDR2 are MGHRA and YSYEKL. J lost 4 bases, V lost 0 bases, and 6 bases had no gene match. CDR3 sequence reads: CASSQDPSGAYEQYF. Here the CDR3 DNA reads TGCGCCAGCAGCCAAGATCCCAGCGGGGCGTACGAGCAGTACTTC.

The genes are TRBV30 and TRBJ2-1; 7 positions agree with TRBD2. The CDR3 has 15 residues. Trimming took 2 bases from V and 5 from J; bases not matched to a gene: 9. Germline V CDR1 and CDR2: GTSNPN, SVGIG (reference sequence). In DNA form, the CDR3 reads TGTGCCTGGAGTTATCGGGAGGTCCCAAACAATGAGCAGTTCTTC. Its protein product is CAWSYREVPNNEQFF.

This clone showed up just a few times. The J gene is TRBJ1-2, the V gene TRBV28; no firm D call. V was clipped by 3 bases and J by 5 bases, with 4 bases between them. The CDR3 contains 11 residues. CDR1 is MDHEN, CDR2 SYDVKM, per germline. As DNA, the CDR3 is TGTGCCAGCAGTTTTATATATGGCTACACCTTC. It specifies CASSFIYGYTF.

This rearrangement joins TRBV10-3 to TRBJ2-2; TRBD2 agrees at 10 bases. The CDR3 consists of 14 residues. In germline, CDR1 is ENHRY, CDR2 SYGVKD. With 10 bases clipped from V and 6 bases from J, the junction kept 8 bases outside the gene matches. The CDR3 DNA sequence: TGTGCCACTCTAGCGGGAGTGTCGGCCGGGGAGCTGTTTTTT. It encodes CATLAGVSAGELFF.

The chain uses TRBV7-2 and TRBJ1-5; possibly TRBD1 for D (6 bases). V dropped 3 bases and J dropped 7 bases, with 10 bases sitting between them. The CDR3 sequence is 13 residues long. The germline gives CDR1 SGHTA, CDR2 FQGNSA. The CDR3 reads CASSFGQTQPQHF. The DNA of the CDR3 is TGTGCCAGCAGCTTTGGACAGACCCAGCCCCAGCATTTT.

The V and J genes are TRBV19 and TRBJ2-2; 10 bases are a match to TRBD1. After removal of 4 bases from V and 6 bases from J, the junction contained 8 bases not matched to a gene. This CDR3 contains 16 residues. CDR1 is LNHDA and CDR2 is SQIVND in the germline V gene (reference sequence). The CDR3 reads CASSKGQGVGPGELFF. The CDR3 bases are TGTGCCAGTAGTAAAGGACAGGGGGTAGGGCCCGGGGAGCTGTTTTTT.

This clone appeared once. V usage is TRBV2 and J usage is TRBJ2-7, with 10 bases that match TRBD1. V dropped 3 bases and J dropped 5; count of bases not matched to a gene: 4. Looked up from germline, CDR1 is SNHLY and CDR2 is FYNNEI. The CDR3 runs to 14 residues. The chain's CDR3 is CASSDRDRGHEQYF. In DNA form, the CDR3 reads TGTGCCAGCAGTGATAGGGACAGGGGCCACGAGCAGTACTTC.

This sequence joins TRBV9 and TRBJ2-7, with 16 nucleotides matching TRBD2. V lost 3 bases to trimming and J lost 5 bases; unmatched junction nucleotides: 8. CDR3 length: 17 residues. CDR1 SGDLS and CDR2 YYNGEE come from the germline V gene. In DNA, the CDR3 is TGTGCCAGCAGCGGCGGGACTAGCGGGAGGGGGGGGGACGAGCAGTACTTC. It yields the protein CASSGGTSGRGGDEQYF.

This clone was seen only a few times. The chain couples TRBV30 to TRBJ2-3, with 13 nucleotides matching TRBD2. CDR1 GTSNPN and CDR2 SVGIG come from the germline V gene (reference sequence). After removal of 2 bases from V and 3 bases from J, the junction contained 5 bases not matched to a gene. CDR3 length equals 16 residues. Here the CDR3 reads CAWSTGTSGMTDTQYF. CDR3 coding DNA: TGTGCCTGGAGTACCGGGACTAGCGGGATGACAGATACGCAGTATTTT.

The table lists this clone with a few counts. The chain joins TRBV18 to TRBJ2-5, with TRBD1 matching over 10 bases. V dropped 8 bases and J dropped 4; count of bases not matched to a gene: 13. The germline V gene has CDR1 KGHSH and CDR2 LQKENI. This CDR3 comprises 16 residues. The CDR3 spells CASRRDRGRLGETQYF. CDR3 DNA: TGTGCCAGCCGGCGGGACAGGGGACGTTTGGGAGAGACCCAGTACTTC.

The genes are TRBV7-2 and TRBJ2-1, with D perhaps matching TRBD2 (5 bases). The germline V and J ends were trimmed by 5 bases and 0 bases, with 11 bases remaining between them. This CDR3 is 15 amino acids long. CDR1 is SGHTA, CDR2 FQGNSA, per germline. The DNA for the CDR3 is TGTGCCAGCAGCACACTAGTTAGCTCCTACAATGAGCAGTTCTTC. It translates to CASSTLVSSYNEQFF.

The V call is TRBV4-2, the J call TRBJ2-7; 11 nucleotides align to TRBD2. Per germline, CDR1 LGHNA and CDR2 YNFKEQ. Germline trimming cut 0 bases from V and 4 bases from J; bases unmatched to any gene: 8. CDR3 length: 17 amino acids. The CDR3 bases are TGTGCCAGCAGCCAAGATCGGCTAGCGGGGGGTAGGTACGAGCAGTACTTC. This translates into CASSQDRLAGGRYEQYF.

This chain links TRBV6-1 with TRBJ2-7, with 9 bases lining up with TRBD2. CDR1 MNHNS and CDR2 SASEGT come from the germline V gene. The CDR3 runs to 13 residues. The trim removed 8 bases at V and 1 base at J, leaving 3 bases unmatched. The CDR3, as DNA: TGTGCCAGCCGGACTAGCGCTTCCTACGAGCAGTACTTC. Translation gives CASRTSASYEQYF.

The rearrangement uses TRBV2 and TRBJ1-2; D perhaps matches TRBD1 (5 bases). CDR1 and CDR2 from the germline V gene are SNHLY and FYNNEI. Trimming left V 7 bases short and J 4 bases short, with 10 bases between. The length of the CDR3 is 12 residues. The CDR3 DNA reads TGTGCCAGCATTGGCAGGGCCTATGGCTACACCTTC. Translated, it gives CASIGRAYGYTF. The full variable domain, completed using reference TRBV2 and TRBJ1-2, is EPEVTQTPSHQVTQMGQEVILRCVPISNHLYFYWYRQILGQKVEFLVSFYNNEISEKSEIFDDQFSVERPDGSNFTLKIRSTKLEDSAMYFCASIGRAYGYTFGSGTRLTVV.

CDR3 residues: CASSLRQGTYEQYF. In DNA form, the CDR3 reads TGTGCCAGCAGTTTAAGACAGGGAACCTACGAGCAGTACTTC. The rearrangement uses TRBV28 and TRBJ2-7; TRBD1 agrees at 7 bases. The germline V gene encodes CDR1 MDHEN and CDR2 SYDVKM. The CDR3 contains 14 residues. Losses at the gene ends were 2 bases for V and 2 bases for J; bases not matched to a gene: 3. The full variable domain, rest sourced from reference TRBV28 and TRBJ2-7, is DVKVTQSSRYLVKRTGEKVFLECVQDMDHENMFWYRQDPGLGLRLIYFSYDVKMKEKGDIPEGYSVSREKKERFSLILESASTNQTSMYLCASSLRQGTYEQYFGPGTRLTVT.

This rearrangement joins TRBV28 to TRBJ1-4; 9 bases are a match to TRBD1. This CDR3 has 17 amino acids. CDR1 is MDHEN and CDR2 is SYDVKM in the germline V gene. Trimming removed 4 bases from V and 3 bases from J; junction bases left unmatched: 9. CDR3 sequence reads: CASSWTGVRVANEKLFF. The CDR3 nucleotides read TGTGCCAGCAGTTGGACAGGGGTTAGAGTTGCTAATGAAAAACTGTTTTTT.

V is TRBV5-1 and J is TRBJ2-7; 7 bases are a match to TRBD1. V shed 2 bases, J shed 7 bases, and the junction held 9 bases outside the gene matches. This CDR3 contains 14 residues. The germline CDR1 and CDR2 sequences are SGHRS and YFSETQ. CDR3 nucleotides: TGCGCCAGCAGCTTCCGGGACAGTTTTGATGAGCAGTACTTC. It encodes CASSFRDSFDEQYF.

The rearrangement joins TRBV6-1 to TRBJ2-7, with D tentatively TRBD1 (6 bases). V was clipped by 3 bases and J by 0 bases, with 12 bases between them. CDR3 length: 15 amino acids. The germline CDR1 and CDR2 sequences are MNHNS and SASEGT. In DNA, the CDR3 is TGTGCCAGCAGTGATCGACAGGCGAGCTCCTACGAGCAGTACTTC. Encoded protein: CASSDRQASSYEQYF.